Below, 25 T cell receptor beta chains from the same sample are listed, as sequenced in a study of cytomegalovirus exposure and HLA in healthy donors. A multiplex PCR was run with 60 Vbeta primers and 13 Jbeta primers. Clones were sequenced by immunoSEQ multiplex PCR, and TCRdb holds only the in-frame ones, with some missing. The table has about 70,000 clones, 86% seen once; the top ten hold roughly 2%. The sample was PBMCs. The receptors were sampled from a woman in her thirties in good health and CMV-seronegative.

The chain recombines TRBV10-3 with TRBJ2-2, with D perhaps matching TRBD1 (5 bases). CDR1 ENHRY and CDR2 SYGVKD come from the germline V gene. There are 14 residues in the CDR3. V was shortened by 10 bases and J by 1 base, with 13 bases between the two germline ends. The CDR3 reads CASLDSRNTGELFF. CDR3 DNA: TGTGCCAGCCTAGACAGCCGGAACACCGGGGAGCTGTTTTTT.

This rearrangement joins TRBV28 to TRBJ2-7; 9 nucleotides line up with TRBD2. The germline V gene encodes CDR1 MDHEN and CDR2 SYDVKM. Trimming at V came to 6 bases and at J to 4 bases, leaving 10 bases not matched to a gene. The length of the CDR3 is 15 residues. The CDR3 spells CASRSPVAGEYEQYF. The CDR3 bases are TGTGCCAGCAGAAGCCCGGTAGCGGGAGAATACGAGCAGTACTTC.

CDR3 loop: CASSALLAGAGNEQFF. DNA of the CDR3: TGTGCCAGCAGCGCACTACTAGCGGGAGCCGGCAATGAGCAGTTCTTC. V usage is TRBV7-9 and J usage is TRBJ2-1, with 11 bases that match TRBD2. The CDR3 has 16 residues. Looked up from germline, CDR1 is SEHNR and CDR2 is FQNEAQ (reference sequence). Trimming cost V 5 bases and J 6 bases; bases outside gene matches: 9.

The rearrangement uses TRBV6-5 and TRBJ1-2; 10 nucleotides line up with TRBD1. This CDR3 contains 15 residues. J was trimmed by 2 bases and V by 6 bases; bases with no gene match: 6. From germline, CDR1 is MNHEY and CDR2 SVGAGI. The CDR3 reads CASRRPGQGNYGYTF. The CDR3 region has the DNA TGTGCCAGCAGGAGACCGGGACAGGGGAACTATGGCTACACCTTC.

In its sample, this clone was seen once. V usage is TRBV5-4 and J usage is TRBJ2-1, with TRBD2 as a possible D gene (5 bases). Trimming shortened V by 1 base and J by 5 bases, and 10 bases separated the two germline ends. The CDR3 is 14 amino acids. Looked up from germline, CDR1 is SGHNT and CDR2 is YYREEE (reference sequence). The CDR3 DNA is TGTGCCAGCAGCTTGTTAACGGGAAACAATGAGCAGTTCTTC. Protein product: CASSLLTGNNEQFF.

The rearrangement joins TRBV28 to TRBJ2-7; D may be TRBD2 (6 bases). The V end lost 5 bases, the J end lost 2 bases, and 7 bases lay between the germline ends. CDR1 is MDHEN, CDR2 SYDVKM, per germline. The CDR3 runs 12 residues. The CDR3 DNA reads TGTGCCAGCAGTCGGGAGACCTACGAGCAGTACTTC. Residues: CASSRETYEQYF.

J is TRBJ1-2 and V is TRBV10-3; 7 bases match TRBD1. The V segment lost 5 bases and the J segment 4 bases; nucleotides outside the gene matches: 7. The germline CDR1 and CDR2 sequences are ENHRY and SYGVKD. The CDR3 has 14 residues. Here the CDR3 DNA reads TGTGCCATCAGTCCGACAGGGAATAGCTATGGCTACACCTTC. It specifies CAISPTGNSYGYTF.

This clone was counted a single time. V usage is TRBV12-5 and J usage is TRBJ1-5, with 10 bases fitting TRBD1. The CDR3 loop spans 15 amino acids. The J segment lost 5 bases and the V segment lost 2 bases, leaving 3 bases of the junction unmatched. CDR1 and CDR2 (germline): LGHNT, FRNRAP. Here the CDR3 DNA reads TGTGCTAGTGGTTTGTGGGACAGGGGTGATCAGCCCCAGCATTTT. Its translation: CASGLWDRGDQPQHF.

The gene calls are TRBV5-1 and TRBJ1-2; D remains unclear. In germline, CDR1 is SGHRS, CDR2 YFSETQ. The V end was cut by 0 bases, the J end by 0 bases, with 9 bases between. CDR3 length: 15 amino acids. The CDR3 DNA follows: TGCGCCAGCAGCTTGGAGACTCTAGCTAACTATGGCTACACCTTC. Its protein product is CASSLETLANYGYTF.

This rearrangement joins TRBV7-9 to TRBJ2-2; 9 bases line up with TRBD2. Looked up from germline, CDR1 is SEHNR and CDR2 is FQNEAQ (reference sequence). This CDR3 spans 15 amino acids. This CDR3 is CAIPGLATNTGELFF. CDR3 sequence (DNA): TGTGCTATACCCGGACTAGCGACGAACACCGGGGAGCTGTTTTTT.

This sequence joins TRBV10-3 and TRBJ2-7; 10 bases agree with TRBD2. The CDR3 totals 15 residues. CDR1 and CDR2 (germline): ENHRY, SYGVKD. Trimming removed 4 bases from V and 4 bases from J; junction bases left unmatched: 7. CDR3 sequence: CAISGGLAGAYEQYF. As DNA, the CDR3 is TGTGCCATCAGTGGGGGGCTAGCGGGAGCTTACGAGCAGTACTTC.

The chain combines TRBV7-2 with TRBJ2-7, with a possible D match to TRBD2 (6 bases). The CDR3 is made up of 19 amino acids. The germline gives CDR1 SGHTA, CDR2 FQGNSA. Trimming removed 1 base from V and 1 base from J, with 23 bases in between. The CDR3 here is CASSLGIPWAGPSSYEQYF. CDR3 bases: TGTGCCAGCAGCTTAGGTATTCCGTGGGCGGGACCGTCTTCCTACGAGCAGTACTTC.

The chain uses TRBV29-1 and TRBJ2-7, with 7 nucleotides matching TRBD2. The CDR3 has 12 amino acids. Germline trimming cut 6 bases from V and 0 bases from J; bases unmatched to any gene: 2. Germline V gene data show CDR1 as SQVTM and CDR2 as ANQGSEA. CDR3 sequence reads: CSVRDYSYEQYF. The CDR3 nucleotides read TGCAGCGTCCGGGACTACTCCTACGAGCAGTACTTC.

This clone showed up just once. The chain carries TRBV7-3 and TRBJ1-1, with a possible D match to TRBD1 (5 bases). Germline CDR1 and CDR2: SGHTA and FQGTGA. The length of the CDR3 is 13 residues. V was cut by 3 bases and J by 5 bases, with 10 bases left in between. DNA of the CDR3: TGTGCCAGCAGCTTCGGGGGGGGAACTGAAGCTTTCTTT. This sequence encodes CASSFGGGTEAFF.

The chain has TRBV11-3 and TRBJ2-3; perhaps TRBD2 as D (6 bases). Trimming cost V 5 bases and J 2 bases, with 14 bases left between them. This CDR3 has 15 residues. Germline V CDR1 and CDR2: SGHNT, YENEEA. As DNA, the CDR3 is TGTGCCAGCAGCCTAACCATAGCGGTCACAGATACGCAGTATTTT. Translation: CASSLTIAVTDTQYF.

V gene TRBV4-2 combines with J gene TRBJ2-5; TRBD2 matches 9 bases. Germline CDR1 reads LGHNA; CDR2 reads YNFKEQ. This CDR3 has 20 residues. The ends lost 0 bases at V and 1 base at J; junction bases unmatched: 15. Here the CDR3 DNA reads TGTGCCAGCAGCCAAGATTGGGGGTCAGCGGGAGGCACGATCCAAGAGACCCAGTACTTC. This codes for CASSQDWGSAGGTIQETQYF.

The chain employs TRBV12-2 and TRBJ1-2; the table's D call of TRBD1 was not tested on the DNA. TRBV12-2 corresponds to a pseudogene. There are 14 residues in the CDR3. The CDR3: CASRLGWGGYGYTF. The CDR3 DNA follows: TGTGCAAGTCGCTTAGGTTGGGGCGGCTATGGCTACACCTTC.

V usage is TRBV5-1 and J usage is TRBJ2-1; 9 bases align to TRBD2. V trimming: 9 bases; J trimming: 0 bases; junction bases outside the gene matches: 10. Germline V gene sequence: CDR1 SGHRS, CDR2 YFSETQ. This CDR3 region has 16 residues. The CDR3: CATTLAGGSSYNEQFF. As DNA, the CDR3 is TGCGCCACCACACTCGCGGGGGGGAGCTCCTACAATGAGCAGTTCTTC.

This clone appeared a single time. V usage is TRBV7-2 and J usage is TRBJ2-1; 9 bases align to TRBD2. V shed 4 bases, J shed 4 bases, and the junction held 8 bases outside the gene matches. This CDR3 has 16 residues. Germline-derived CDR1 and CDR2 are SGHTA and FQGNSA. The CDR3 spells CASSSHSGGLYNEQFF. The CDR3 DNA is TGTGCCAGCAGCTCACATAGCGGGGGCTTATACAATGAGCAGTTCTTC.

For the CDR3, the DNA is TGTGCCAGCACCTACCCAGGGGGCCATGAGTTCTTC. Translation gives CASTYPGGHEFF. The chain carries TRBV11-2 and TRBJ2-1; 8 nucleotides match TRBD1. Per germline, CDR1 SGHAT and CDR2 FQNNGV. Trimming at V came to 7 bases and at J to 14 bases, leaving 10 bases not matched to a gene. The CDR3 contains 12 residues. The whole variable domain, filled in from reference TRBV11-2 and TRBJ2-1, reads EAGVAQSPRYKIIEKRQSVAFWCNPISGHATLYWYQQILGQGPKLLIQFQNNGVVDDSQLPKDRFSAERLKGVDSTLKIQPAKLEDSAVYLCASTYPGGHEFFGPGTRLTVL.

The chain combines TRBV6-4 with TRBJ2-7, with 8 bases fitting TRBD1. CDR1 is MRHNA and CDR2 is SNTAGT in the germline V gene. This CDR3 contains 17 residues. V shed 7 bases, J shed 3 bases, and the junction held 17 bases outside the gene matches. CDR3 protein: CASKTRQGSQTFYEQYF. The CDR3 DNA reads TGTGCCAGCAAAACTCGACAGGGGTCCCAAACTTTCTACGAGCAGTACTTC.

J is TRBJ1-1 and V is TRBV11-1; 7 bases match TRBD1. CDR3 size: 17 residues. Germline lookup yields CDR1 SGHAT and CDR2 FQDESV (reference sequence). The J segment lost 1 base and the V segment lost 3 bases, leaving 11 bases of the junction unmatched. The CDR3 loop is CASSFSATGAGNTEAFF. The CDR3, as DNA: TGTGCCAGCAGCTTCAGTGCTACAGGGGCGGGGAACACTGAAGCTTTCTTT.

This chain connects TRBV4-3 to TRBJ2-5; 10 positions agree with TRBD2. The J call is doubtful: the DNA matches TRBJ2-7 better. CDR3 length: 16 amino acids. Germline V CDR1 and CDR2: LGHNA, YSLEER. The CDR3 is CASSQEAGGSSYEQYF. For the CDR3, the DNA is TGCGCCAGCAGCCAAGAAGCGGGAGGGAGTTCCTACGAGCAGTACTTC.

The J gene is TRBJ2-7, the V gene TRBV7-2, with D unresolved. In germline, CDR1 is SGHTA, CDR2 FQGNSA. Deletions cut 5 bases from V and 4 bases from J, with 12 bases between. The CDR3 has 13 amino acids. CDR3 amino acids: CASSLDPSYEQYF. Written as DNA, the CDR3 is TGTGCCAGCAGCCTAGACCCTAGTTACGAGCAGTACTTC.

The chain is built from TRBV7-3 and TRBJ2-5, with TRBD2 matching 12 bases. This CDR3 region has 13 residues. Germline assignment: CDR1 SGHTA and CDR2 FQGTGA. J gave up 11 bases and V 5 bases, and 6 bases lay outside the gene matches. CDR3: CASSPSSGREQYF. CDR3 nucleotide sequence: TGTGCCAGCAGCCCATCTAGCGGGAGGGAGCAGTACTTC.